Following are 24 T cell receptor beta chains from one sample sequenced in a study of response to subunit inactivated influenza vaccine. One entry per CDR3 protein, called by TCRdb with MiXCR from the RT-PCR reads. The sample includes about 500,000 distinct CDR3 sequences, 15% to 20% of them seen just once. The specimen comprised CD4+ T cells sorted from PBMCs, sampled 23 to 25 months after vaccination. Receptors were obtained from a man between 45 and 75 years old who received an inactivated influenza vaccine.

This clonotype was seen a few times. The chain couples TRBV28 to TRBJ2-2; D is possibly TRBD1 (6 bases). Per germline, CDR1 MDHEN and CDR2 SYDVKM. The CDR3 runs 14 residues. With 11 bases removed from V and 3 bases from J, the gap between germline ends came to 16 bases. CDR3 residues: CASGVGADTGELFF. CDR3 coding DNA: TGTGCCTCAGGGGTCGGAGCGGACACCGGGGAGCTGTTTTTT.

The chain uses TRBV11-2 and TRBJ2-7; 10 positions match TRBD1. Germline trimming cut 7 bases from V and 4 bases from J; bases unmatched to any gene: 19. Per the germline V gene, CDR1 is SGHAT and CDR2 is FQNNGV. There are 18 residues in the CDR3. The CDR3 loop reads CASTPSGRPGQGRYEQYF. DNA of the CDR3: TGTGCCAGCACCCCGTCCGGGCGCCCGGGACAGGGGAGGTACGAGCAGTACTTC.

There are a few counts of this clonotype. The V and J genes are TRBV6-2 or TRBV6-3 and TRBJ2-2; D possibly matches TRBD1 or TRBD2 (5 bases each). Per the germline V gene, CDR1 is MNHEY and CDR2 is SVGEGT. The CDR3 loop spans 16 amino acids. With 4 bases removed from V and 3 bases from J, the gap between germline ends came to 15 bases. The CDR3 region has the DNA TGTGCCAGCAGTTCGGGATGGGGGACCCACACCGGGGAGCTGTTTTTT. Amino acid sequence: CASSSGWGTHTGELFF.

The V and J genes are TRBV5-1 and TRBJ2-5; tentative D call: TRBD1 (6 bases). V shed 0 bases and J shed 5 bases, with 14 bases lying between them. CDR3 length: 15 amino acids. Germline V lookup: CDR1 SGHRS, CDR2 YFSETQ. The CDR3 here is CASSLGTAGEETQYF. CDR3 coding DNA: TGCGCCAGCAGCTTGGGTACCGCAGGGGAGGAGACCCAGTACTTC.

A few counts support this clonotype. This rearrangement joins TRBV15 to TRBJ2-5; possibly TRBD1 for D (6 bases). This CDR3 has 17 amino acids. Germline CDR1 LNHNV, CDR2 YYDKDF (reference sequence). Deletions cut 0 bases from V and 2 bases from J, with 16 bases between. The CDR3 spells CATSRDARGLLQETQYF. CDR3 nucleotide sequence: TGTGCCACCAGCAGAGATGCCAGGGGCCTTCTTCAAGAGACCCAGTACTTC.

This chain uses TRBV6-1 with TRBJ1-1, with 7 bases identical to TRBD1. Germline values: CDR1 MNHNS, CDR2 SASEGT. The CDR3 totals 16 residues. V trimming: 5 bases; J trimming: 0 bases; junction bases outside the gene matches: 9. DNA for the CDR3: TGTGCCAGCAGTCCAGGTAGGGGGCGGATGAACACTGAAGCTTTCTTT. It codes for CASSPGRGRMNTEAFF.

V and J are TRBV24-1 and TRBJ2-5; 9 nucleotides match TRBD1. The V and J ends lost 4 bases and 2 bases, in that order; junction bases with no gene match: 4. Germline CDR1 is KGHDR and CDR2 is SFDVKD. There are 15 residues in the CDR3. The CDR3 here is CATSETGGGQETQYF. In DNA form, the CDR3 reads TGTGCCACCAGTGAAACAGGGGGCGGGCAAGAGACCCAGTACTTC.

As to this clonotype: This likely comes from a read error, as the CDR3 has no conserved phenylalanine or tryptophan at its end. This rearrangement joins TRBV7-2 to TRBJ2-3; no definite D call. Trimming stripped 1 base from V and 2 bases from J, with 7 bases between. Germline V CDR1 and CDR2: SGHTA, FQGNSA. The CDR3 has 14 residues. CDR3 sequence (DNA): TGTGCCAGCAGCTTAGATTGGATCACAGATACGCAGTATTTG. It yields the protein CASSLDWITDTQYL.

This CDR3 reads CASSKATGENTEAFF. The CDR3 nucleotides read TGTGCCAGCAGCAAAGCGACAGGGGAGAACACTGAAGCTTTCTTT. This chain uses TRBV21-1 with TRBJ1-1; the listed D gene, TRBD1, was not tested against the DNA. TRBV21-1 is a documented pseudogene. CDR3 length: 15 amino acids.

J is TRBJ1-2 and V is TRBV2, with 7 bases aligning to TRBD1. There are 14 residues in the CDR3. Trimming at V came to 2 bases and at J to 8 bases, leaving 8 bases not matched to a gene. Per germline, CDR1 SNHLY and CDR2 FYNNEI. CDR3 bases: TGTGCCAGCAGTGAAACACAGGGGTCCCGCGGCTACACCTTC. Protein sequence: CASSETQGSRGYTF.

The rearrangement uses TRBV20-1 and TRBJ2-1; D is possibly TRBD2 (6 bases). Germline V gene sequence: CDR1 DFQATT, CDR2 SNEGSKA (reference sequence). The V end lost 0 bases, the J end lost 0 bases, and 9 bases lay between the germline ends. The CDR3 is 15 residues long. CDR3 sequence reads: CSARDAGSSYNEQFF. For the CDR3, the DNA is TGCAGTGCTAGAGATGCGGGGAGCTCCTACAATGAGCAGTTCTTC.

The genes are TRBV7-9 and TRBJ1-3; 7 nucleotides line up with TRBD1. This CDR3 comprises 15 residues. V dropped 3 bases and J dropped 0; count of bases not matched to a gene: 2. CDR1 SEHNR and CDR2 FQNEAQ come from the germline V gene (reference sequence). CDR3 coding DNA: TGTGCCAGCAGCTTGCGACAGGGCTCTGGAAACACCATATATTTT. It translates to CASSLRQGSGNTIYF.

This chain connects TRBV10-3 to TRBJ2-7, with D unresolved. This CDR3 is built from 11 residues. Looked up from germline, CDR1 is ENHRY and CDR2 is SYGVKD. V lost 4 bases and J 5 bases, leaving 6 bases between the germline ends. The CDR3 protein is CAISAVDEQYF. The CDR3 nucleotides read TGTGCCATCAGTGCGGTGGACGAGCAGTACTTC.

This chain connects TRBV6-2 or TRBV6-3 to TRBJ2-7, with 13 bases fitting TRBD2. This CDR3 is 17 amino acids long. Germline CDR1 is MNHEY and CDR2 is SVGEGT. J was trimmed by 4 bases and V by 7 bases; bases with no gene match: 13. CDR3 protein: CASTTARATSGRYEQYF. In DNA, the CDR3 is TGTGCCAGCACCACAGCACGGGCGACTAGCGGGAGGTACGAGCAGTACTTC.

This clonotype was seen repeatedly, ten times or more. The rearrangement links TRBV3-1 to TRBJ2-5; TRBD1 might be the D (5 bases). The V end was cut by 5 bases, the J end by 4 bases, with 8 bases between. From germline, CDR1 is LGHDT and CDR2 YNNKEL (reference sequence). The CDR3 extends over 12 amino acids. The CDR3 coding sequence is TGTGCCAGCAGCTGGCAGGGAGAGACCCAGTACTTC. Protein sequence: CASSWQGETQYF.

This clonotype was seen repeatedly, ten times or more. The CDR3 DNA follows: TGTGCCACCAGCACGACAGGAGAGACCCAGTACTTC. Amino acid sequence: CATSTTGETQYF. V usage is TRBV15 and J usage is TRBJ2-5, with D possibly being TRBD1 (6 bases). The germline CDR1 and CDR2 sequences are LNHNV and YYDKDF (reference sequence). V was trimmed by 4 bases and J by 4 bases, leaving 7 bases between them. The CDR3 loop spans 12 amino acids.

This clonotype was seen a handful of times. The CDR3 nucleotides read TGCAGTGCTAGTGATCCAGCGGGGCCTTCAGATACGCAGTATTTT. This codes for CSASDPAGPSDTQYF. J is TRBJ2-3 and V is TRBV20-1; 7 nucleotides agree with TRBD2. This CDR3 has 15 amino acids. With 3 bases clipped from V and 4 bases from J, the junction kept 10 bases outside the gene matches. Germline CDR1 is DFQATT and CDR2 is SNEGSKA (reference sequence).

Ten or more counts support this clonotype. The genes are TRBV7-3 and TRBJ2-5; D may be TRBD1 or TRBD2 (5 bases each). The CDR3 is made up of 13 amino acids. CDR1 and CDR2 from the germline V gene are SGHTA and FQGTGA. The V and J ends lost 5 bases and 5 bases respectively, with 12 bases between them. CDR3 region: CASSAGRDETQYF. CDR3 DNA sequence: TGTGCCAGCAGCGCCGGACGGGACGAGACCCAGTACTTC.

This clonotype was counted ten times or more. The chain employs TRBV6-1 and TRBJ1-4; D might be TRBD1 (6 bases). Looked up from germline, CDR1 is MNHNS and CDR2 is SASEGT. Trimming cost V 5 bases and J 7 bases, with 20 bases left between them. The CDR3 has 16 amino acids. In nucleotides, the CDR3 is TGTGCCAGCAGTAAACTACCGGGACACGGAAGTGAAAAACTGTTTTTT. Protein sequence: CASSKLPGHGSEKLFF.

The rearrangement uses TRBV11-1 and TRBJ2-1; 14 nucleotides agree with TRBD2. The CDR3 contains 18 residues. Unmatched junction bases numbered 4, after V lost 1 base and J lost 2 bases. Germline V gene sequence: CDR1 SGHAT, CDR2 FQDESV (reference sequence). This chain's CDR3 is CASSLGTSGGPAYNEQFF. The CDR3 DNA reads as TGTGCCAGCAGCTTAGGGACTAGCGGGGGGCCTGCCTACAATGAGCAGTTCTTC.

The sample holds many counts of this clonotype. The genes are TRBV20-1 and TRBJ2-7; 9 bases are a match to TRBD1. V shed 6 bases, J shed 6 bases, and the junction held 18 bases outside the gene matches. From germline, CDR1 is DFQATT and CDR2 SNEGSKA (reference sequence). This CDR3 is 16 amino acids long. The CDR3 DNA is TGCAGTGCAAAATATACAGGGGGCGCGGTGGACCCCGAGCAGTACTTC. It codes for CSAKYTGGAVDPEQYF.

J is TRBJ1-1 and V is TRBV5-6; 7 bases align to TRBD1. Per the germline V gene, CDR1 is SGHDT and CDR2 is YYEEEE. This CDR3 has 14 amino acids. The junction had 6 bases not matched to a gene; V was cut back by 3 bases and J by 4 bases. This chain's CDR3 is CASSYSGGSTEAFF. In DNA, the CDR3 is TGTGCCAGCAGCTATTCAGGGGGAAGCACTGAAGCTTTCTTT.

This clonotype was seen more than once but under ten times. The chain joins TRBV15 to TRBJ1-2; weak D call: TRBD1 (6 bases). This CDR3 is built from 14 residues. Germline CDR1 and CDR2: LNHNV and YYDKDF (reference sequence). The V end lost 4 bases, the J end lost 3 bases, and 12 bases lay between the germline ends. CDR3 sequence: CATSNGGSDYGYTF. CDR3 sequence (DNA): TGTGCCACCAGCAACGGGGGCAGTGACTATGGCTACACCTTC.

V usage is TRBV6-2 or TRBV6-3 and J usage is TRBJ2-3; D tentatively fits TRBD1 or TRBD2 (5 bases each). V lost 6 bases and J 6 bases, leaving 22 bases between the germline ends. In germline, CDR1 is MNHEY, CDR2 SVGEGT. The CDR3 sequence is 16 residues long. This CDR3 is CASSHRIEGRTDTQYF. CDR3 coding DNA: TGTGCCAGCAGCCATCGCATTGAGGGGAGAACGGATACGCAGTATTTT.